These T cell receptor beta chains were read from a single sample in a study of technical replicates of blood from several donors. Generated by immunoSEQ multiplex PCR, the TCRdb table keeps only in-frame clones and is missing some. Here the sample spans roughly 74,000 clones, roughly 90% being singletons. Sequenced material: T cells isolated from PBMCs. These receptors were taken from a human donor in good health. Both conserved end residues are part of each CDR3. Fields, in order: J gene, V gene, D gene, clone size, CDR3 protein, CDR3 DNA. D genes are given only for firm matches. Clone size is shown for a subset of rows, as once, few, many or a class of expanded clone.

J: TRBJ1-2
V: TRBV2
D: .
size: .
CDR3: CARTAGYGYTF
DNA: TGTGCCAGAACGGCGGGCTATGGCTACACCTTC

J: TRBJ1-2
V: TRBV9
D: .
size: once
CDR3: CASSVRGNYGYTF
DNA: TGTGCCAGCAGCGTAAGGGGTAACTATGGCTACACCTTC

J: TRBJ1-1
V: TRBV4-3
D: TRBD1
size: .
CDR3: CASSQGTGAKNTEAFF
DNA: TGCGCCAGCAGCCAAGGGACAGGGGCTAAGAACACTGAAGCTTTCTTT

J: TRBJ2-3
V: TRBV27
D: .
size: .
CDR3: CASSAGLGTGAADTQYF
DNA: TGTGCCAGCAGTGCAGGACTGGGGACGGGAGCCGCAGATACGCAGTATTTT

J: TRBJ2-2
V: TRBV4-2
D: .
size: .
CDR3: CASSQRDTGELFF
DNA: TGTGCCAGCAGCCAGAGGGACACCGGGGAGCTGTTTTTT

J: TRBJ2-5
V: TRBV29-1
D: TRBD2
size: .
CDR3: CSVDSRSGEPEETQYF
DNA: TGCAGCGTTGACTCCAGAAGCGGGGAGCCGGAAGAGACCCAGTACTTC

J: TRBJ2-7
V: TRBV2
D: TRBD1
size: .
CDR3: CASSTTGILHF
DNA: TGTGCCAGCAGCACGACAGGGATTCTGCACTTC

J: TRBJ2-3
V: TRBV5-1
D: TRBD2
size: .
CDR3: CASSLGLAGADTQYF
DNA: TGCGCCAGCAGCTTGGGACTAGCGGGAGCAGATACGCAGTATTTT

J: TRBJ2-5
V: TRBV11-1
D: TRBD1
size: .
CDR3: CASSLAGGRGQETQYF
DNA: TGTGCCAGCAGCTTAGCAGGTGGCAGGGGGCAGGAGACCCAGTACTTC

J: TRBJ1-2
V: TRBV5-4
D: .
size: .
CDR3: CASSLQTNYGYTF
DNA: TGTGCCAGCAGCCTACAGACAAACTATGGCTACACCTTC

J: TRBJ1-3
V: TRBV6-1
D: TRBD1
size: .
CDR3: CASSVDRGGNTIYF
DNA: TGTGCCAGCAGTGTGGACAGGGGGGGAAACACCATATATTTT

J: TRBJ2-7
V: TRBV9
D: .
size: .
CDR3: CASSPAELGADYEQYF
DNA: TGTGCCAGCAGCCCGGCAGAGTTAGGAGCGGACTACGAGCAGTACTTC

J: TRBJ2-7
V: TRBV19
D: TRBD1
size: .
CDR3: CASSMGQASLTEQYF
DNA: TGTGCCAGTAGTATGGGACAGGCGTCTTTGACCGAGCAGTACTTC

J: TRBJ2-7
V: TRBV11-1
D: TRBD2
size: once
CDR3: CASSSLTSGSYEQYF
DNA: TGTGCCAGCAGCTCGCTAACTAGCGGGAGTTACGAGCAGTACTTC

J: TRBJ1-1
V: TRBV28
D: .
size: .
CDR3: CASALMNTEAFF
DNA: TGTGCCAGCGCGCTCATGAACACTGAAGCTTTCTTT

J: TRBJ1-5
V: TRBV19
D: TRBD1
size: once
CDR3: CASGQGANQPQHF
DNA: TGTGCCAGTGGACAGGGAGCAAATCAGCCCCAGCATTTT

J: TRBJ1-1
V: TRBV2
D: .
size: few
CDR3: CASSEYLSTEAFF
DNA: TGTGCCAGCAGTGAATATCTAAGCACTGAAGCTTTCTTT

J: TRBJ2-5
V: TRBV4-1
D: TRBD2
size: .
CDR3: CASSDGLAGGLAETQYF
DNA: TGCGCCAGCAGCGACGGACTAGCGGGAGGGCTGGCAGAGACCCAGTACTTC

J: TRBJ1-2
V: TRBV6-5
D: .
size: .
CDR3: CASSYSRVYGYTF
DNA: TGTGCCAGCAGTTACAGCCGTGTCTATGGCTACACCTTC

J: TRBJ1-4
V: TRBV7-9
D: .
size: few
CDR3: CASSSHATNEKLFF
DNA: TGTGCCAGCAGCTCCCATGCAACTAATGAAAAACTGTTTTTT

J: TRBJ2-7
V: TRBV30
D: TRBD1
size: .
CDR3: CAWTWRQGDEQYF
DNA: TGTGCCTGGACCTGGAGGCAGGGGGACGAGCAGTACTTC

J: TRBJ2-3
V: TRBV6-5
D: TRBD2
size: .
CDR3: CASSLRTSGSSDTQYF
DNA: TGTGCCAGCAGTTTACGGACTAGCGGGAGTTCTGATACGCAGTATTTT

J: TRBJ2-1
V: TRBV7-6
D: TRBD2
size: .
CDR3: CASSPRGGFYNEQFF
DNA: TGTGCCAGCTCTCCCCGGGGGGGGTTCTACAATGAGCAGTTCTTC

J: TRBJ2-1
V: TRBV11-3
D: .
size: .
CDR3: CASSLETRDNEQFF
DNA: TGTGCCAGCAGCTTAGAGACGCGGGACAATGAGCAGTTCTTC

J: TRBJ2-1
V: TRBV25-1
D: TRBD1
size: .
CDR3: CASRSDRGYYNEQFF
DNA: TGTGCCAGCCGCTCCGACAGGGGGTATTACAATGAGCAGTTCTTC

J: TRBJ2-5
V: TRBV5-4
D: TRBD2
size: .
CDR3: CASSWTSGYKETQYF
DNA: TGTGCCAGCAGCTGGACTAGCGGATATAAAGAGACCCAGTACTTC

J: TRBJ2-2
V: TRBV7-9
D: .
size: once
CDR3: CASSLSGTGELFF
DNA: TGTGCCAGCAGCTTATCGGGGACCGGGGAGCTGTTTTTT

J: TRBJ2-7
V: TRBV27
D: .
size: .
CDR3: CASTSDTYPYEQYF
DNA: TGTGCCTCCACCTCCGACACGTATCCCTACGAGCAGTACTTC

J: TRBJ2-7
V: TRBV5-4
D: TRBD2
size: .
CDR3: CATRLAGSYEQYF
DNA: TGTGCCACAAGACTAGCGGGGTCCTACGAGCAGTACTTC